The clone carrying this T cell receptor (beta chain) was seen a handful of times. Its ends do not fully match the called genes, so a read error is possible. The entry originates in a study of CD8+CD57+ T cells in acquired aplastic anemia. Sequenced patients had shown CD8+CD57+ cell expansion by flow cytometry. Patients had undergone no therapy by the time their blood was sampled. The use of genomic DNA as template underpinned the TCR beta VDJ and CDR3 profiling. One entry per CDR3 protein results from TCRdb running MiXCR on the reads. The table lists roughly 250,000 distinct CDR3 sequences, approximately 79% of them singletons. The sequence derives from a human donor with aplastic anemia. Sequencing was carried out using sorted CD4+, CD8+, or CD8+CD57+ T cells (not recorded which) from PBMCs.

CDR3 sequence: CASSIAGGAYKQQF. The CDR3 region has the DNA TGTGCCAGTAGTATAGCGGGCGGAGCCTACAAGCAGCAGTTT. The genes are TRBV19 and TRBJ2-3; no firm D call. The CDR3 spans 14 residues. The germline CDR1 and CDR2 sequences are LNHDA and SQIVND (reference sequence). The full variable domain, rest sourced from reference TRBV19 and TRBJ2-3, is DGGITQSPKYLFRKEGQNVTLSCEQNLNHDAMYWYRQDPGQGLRLIYYSQIVNDFQKGDIAEGYSVSREKKESFPLTVTSAQKNPTAFYLCASSIAGGAYKQQFGPGTRLTVL.